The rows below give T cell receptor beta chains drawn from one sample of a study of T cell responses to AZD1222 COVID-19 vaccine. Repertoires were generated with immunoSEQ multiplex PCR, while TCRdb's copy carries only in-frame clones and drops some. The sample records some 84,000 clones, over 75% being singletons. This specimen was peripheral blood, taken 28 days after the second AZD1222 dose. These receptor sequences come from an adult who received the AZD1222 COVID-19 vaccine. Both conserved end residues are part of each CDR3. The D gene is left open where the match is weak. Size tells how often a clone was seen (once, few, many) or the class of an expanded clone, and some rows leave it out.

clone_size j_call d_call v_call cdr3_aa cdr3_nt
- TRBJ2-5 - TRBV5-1 CASSVQGPETQYF TGCGCCAGCAGCGTCCAGGGGCCAGAGACCCAGTACTTC
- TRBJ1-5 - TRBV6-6 CASAEGQPQHF TGTGCCAGCGCCGAGGGTCAGCCCCAGCATTTT
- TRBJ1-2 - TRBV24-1 CATSDAYGYTF TGTGCCACCAGTGACGCTTATGGCTACACCTTC
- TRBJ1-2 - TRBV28 CASSLSTAVYGYTF TGTGCCAGCAGTTTATCCACAGCCGTCTATGGCTACACCTTC
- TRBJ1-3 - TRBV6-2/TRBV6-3 CASSAQGLPGNTIYF TGTGCCAGCAGTGCGCAAGGTCTTCCTGGAAACACCATATATTTT
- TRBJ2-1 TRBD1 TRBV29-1 CSTLGTGVVNEQFF TGCAGCACCCTCGGGACAGGGGTAGTAAATGAGCAGTTCTTC
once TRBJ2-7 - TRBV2 CARRPPGTYEQYF TGTGCCAGGAGACCACCGGGGACCTACGAGCAGTACTTC
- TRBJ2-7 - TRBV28 CASSLGYEQYF TGTGCCAGCAGTTTGGGATACGAGCAGTACTTC
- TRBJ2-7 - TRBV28 CASSLGPRQPSYEQYF TGTGCCAGCAGTTTAGGGCCCCGACAGCCATCCTACGAGCAGTACTTC
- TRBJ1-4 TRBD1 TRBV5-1 CASSLVGQGEKLFF TGCGCCAGCAGCTTGGTGGGACAGGGCGAAAAACTGTTTTTT
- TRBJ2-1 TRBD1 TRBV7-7 CASSLGQGSYNEQFF TGTGCCAGCAGCTTGGGACAGGGTTCTTACAATGAGCAGTTCTTC
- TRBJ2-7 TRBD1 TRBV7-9 CASSLGDSPLQEQYF TGTGCCAGCAGCTTAGGGGACAGCCCCTTACAAGAGCAGTACTTC
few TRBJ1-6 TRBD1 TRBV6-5 CASSRQTGGNSPLHF TGTGCCAGCAGTCGACAGACAGGGGGCAATTCACCCCTCCACTTT
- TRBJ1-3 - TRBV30 CAWSHKQVGSGNTIYF TGTGCCTGGAGTCATAAGCAGGTGGGCTCTGGAAACACCATATATTTT
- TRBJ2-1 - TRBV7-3 CASSLGALTGAYNEQFF TGTGCCAGCAGCTTAGGAGCCCTAACGGGAGCCTACAATGAGCAGTTCTTC
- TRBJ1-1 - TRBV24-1 CATSDPKLGAFF TGTGCCACCAGTGACCCAAAACTAGGTGCTTTCTTT
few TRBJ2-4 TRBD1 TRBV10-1 CASSRQGASNIQYF TGCGCCAGCAGTCGTCAGGGGGCATCGAACATTCAGTACTTC
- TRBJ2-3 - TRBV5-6 CASSWGSTDTQYF TGTGCCAGCAGTTGGGGGAGCACAGATACGCAGTATTTT
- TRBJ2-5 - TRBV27 CASSLRVRETQYF TGTGCCAGCAGTCTGCGGGTGCGGGAGACCCAGTACTTC
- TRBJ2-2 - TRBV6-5 CASSYEENTGELFF TGTGCCAGCAGTTACGAAGAGAACACCGGGGAGCTGTTTTTT
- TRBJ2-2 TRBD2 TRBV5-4 CASSYPGLAGGLIGELFF TGTGCCAGCAGCTATCCGGGACTCGCGGGGGGGCTGATCGGGGAGCTGTTTTTT
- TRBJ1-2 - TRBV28 CASSPNSGTYYGYTF TGTGCCAGCAGTCCCAACTCCGGGACCTATTATGGCTACACCTTC
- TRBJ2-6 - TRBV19 CASSTGQLSGANVLTF TGTGCCAGTAGTACGGGACAACTCTCTGGGGCCAACGTCCTGACTTTC
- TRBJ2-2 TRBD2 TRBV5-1 CASSSASGVNTGELFF TGCGCCAGCAGCTCCGCTAGCGGGGTGAACACCGGGGAGCTGTTTTTT
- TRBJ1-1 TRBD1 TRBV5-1 CASSFGDRRDTEAFF TGCGCCAGCAGCTTCGGGGACAGGAGGGACACTGAAGCTTTCTTT
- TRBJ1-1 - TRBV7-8 CASSLADVRDTEAFF TGTGCCAGCAGCTTAGCCGATGTGAGGGACACTGAAGCTTTCTTT
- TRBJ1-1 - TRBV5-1 CASSLPDSMNTEAFF TGCGCCAGCAGCTTGCCCGACTCAATGAACACTGAAGCTTTCTTT
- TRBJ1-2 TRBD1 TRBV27 CASSSQGPYGYTF TGTGCCAGCAGTTCACAGGGGCCCTATGGCTACACCTTC
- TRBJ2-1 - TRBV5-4 CASSLPRNEQFF TGTGCCAGCAGCTTGCCAAGGAATGAGCAGTTCTTC
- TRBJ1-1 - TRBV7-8 CASSFETGFNTEAFF TGTGCCAGCAGCTTCGAGACAGGTTTTAACACTGAAGCTTTCTTT
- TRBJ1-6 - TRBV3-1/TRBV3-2 CASSQEIPTASSYNSPLHF TGTGCCAGCAGCCAAGAAATCCCGACAGCCAGCTCCTATAATTCACCCCTCCACTTT
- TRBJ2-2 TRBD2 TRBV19 CASGGLAENTGELFF TGTGCCAGTGGGGGACTAGCGGAGAACACCGGGGAGCTGTTTTTT
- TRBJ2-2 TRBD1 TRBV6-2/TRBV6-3 CASSQAGTGPRGELFF TGTGCCAGCAGTCAAGCTGGGACAGGGCCTAGGGGGGAGCTGTTTTTT
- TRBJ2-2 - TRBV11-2 CASSFETGELFF TGTGCCAGCAGCTTTGAGACCGGGGAGCTGTTTTTT
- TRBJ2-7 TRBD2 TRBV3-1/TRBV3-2 CASSPTGTRSYEQYF TGTGCCAGCAGCCCAACCGGGACTAGGTCCTACGAGCAGTACTTC
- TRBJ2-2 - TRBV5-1 CASRIGQNTGELFF TGCGCCAGCAGGATAGGACAGAACACCGGGGAGCTGTTTTTT
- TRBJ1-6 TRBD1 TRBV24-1 CATSDGSGQNNSPLHF TGTGCCACCAGTGACGGATCGGGACAGAATAATTCACCCCTCCACTTT
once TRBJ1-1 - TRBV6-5 CASLSGGAGNTEAFF TGTGCCAGCCTTTCCGGGGGGGCGGGGAACACTGAAGCTTTCTTT
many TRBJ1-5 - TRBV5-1 CASSLSTGSNQPQHF TGCGCCAGCAGCTTGTCCACGGGTAGCAATCAGCCCCAGCATTTT
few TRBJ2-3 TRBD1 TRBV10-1 CASIKTGGVADTQYF TGCGCCAGCATTAAGACAGGGGGCGTAGCAGATACGCAGTATTTT
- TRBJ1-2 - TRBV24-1 CATSDSGTLSEGGYTF TGTGCCACCAGTGATTCCGGGACACTCAGTGAAGGTGGCTACACCTTC
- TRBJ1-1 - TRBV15 CATSLTTASLTEAFF TGTGCCACCAGCCTAACGACAGCTTCGCTCACTGAAGCTTTCTTT
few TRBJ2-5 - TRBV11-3 CASTLRGVGETQYF TGTGCCAGCACCTTAAGGGGGGTCGGAGAGACCCAGTACTTC
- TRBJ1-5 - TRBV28 CASSSLDEPQHF TGTGCCAGCAGTTCCCTTGATGAGCCCCAGCATTTT
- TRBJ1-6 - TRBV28 CASVEGSYNSPLHF TGTGCCAGCGTGGAGGGTTCCTATAATTCACCCCTCCACTTT
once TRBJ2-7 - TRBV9 CASSEWEFSYEQYF TGTGCCAGCAGCGAATGGGAGTTTTCCTACGAGCAGTACTTC